The source of this T cell receptor (beta chain) is a study of blood T cell repertoires in COVID-19. The study recruited people aged roughly 18 to 95 years across roughly 23 US areas. Assignment of participants to cohorts was predicated upon participant-reported clinical history. Cohort 3 recovered donors had two negative PCRs, clearance, or symptom resolution. V lost 4 bases and J lost 4, with 14 bases in between. The germline V gene has CDR1 SGDLS and CDR2 YYNGEE. The CDR3 runs 14 residues. Clones were sequenced by immunoSEQ multiplex PCR, and TCRdb holds only the in-frame ones, with some missing. The table has about 160,000 clones, approximately 80% seen once.

This TCR was recovered from a woman in her sixties or seventies who had recovered from COVID-19. The sequencing sample was made of PBMCs or T cells enriched from blood (not recorded which). V and J are TRBV9 and TRBJ1-2; TRBD1 is a possible D gene (5 bases). The CDR3 DNA reads as TGTGCCAGCAGCCCCTCGGCCAGGGTCTATGGCTACACCTTC. Residues: CASSPSARVYGYTF.